Below, 21 T cell receptor beta chains from the same sample are listed, as sequenced in a study of blood T cells in healthy people across ages. Through a sample-barcoded 5' primer and a J-beta primer mix, a second PCR was run for 7 to 11 cycles. TCRdb reprocessed the 5' RACE reads via MiXCR and lists one record per CDR3 protein. The sample records more than 900,000 distinct CDR3 sequences, 25% to 35% being singletons. The data also belong to a second study, concerning T cells of mothers and their children.

Source material: blood. These receptors were obtained from a woman in her thirties or forties in good health.

V gene TRBV29-1 combines with J gene TRBJ1-1; D remains ambiguous. Germline V lookup: CDR1 SQVTM, CDR2 ANQGSEA. Trimming left V 0 bases short and J 0 bases short, with 5 bases between. The CDR3 is made up of 13 amino acids. CDR3 DNA: TGCAGCGTTGAAGATCCTGTGAACACTGAAGCTTTCTTT. As protein: CSVEDPVNTEAFF.

The J gene is TRBJ1-3, the V gene TRBV28; the D is unclear. CDR1 MDHEN and CDR2 SYDVKM come from the germline V gene. The CDR3 is 14 amino acids. V shed 4 bases and J shed 0 bases, with 7 bases lying between them. This chain's CDR3 is CASSSGNSGNTIYF. The CDR3 DNA reads TGTGCCAGCAGTTCCGGGAACTCTGGAAACACCATATATTTT.

Note on this clonotype: The junction departs from the called germline gene at one end, perhaps through a read error. The chain couples TRBV12-3 or TRBV12-4 to TRBJ1-2; no definite D call. The CDR3 extends over 11 amino acids. CDR3 sequence reads: CASSFSYDYTF. CDR3 in DNA: TGTGCCAGCAGTTTCTCCTATGACTACACCTTC.

The J gene is TRBJ2-1, the V gene TRBV2; a weak D match, TRBD1 (5 bases). Germline assignment: CDR1 SNHLY and CDR2 FYNNEI. This CDR3 spans 15 amino acids. V gave up 4 bases and J gave up 0 bases, with 10 bases separating them. The CDR3 protein is CASSGQYSSYNEQFF. The CDR3 DNA reads as TGTGCCAGCAGTGGACAGTACAGCTCCTACAATGAGCAGTTCTTC.

This clonotype was seen at least ten times. This chain connects TRBV6-5 to TRBJ1-4; D uncertain. The V end lost 7 bases, the J end lost 5 bases, and 11 bases lay between the germline ends. The length of the CDR3 is 13 residues. Germline CDR1 reads MNHEY; CDR2 reads SVGAGI. CDR3 bases: TGTGCCAGCAAGAAGGCTTCGAATGAAAAACTGTTTTTT. Translation gives CASKKASNEKLFF.

The rearrangement links TRBV6-5 to TRBJ2-1, with D tentatively TRBD2 (5 bases). V dropped 3 bases and J dropped 13 bases, with 22 bases sitting between them. Germline CDR1 is MNHEY and CDR2 is SVGAGI. The length of the CDR3 is 15 residues. The DNA of the CDR3 is TGTGCCAGCAGTTATTCCGGGATAGCCGAGGAGACCCAGTTCTTC. Protein: CASSYSGIAEETQFF.

In the case of this clonotype: Possible read error: a much larger clone is one base away. This CDR3 is CASGHPLRMKSSYNEQFF. The CDR3 bases are TGTGCCAGCGGCCATCCCCTGAGGATGAAGAGCTCCTACAATGAGCAGTTCTTC. The chain recombines TRBV7-9 with TRBJ2-1; unclear D gene. V dropped 8 bases and J dropped 0 bases, with 23 bases sitting between them. The germline V gene has CDR1 SEHNR and CDR2 FQNEAQ (reference sequence). This CDR3 has 18 amino acids. Full variable domain (outside the CDR3, taken from reference TRBV7-9 and TRBJ2-1): DTGVSQNPRHKITKRGQNVTFRCDPISEHNRLYWYRQTLGQGPEFLTYFQNEAQLEKSRLLSDRFSAERPKGSFSTLEIQRTEQGDSAMYLCASGHPLRMKSSYNEQFFGPGTRLTVL.

This clonotype came up a few times. The chain links TRBV5-6 to TRBJ2-5; 7 bases are shared with TRBD1. The trim removed 3 bases at V and 1 base at J, leaving 9 bases unmatched. The CDR3 is 16 amino acids. Germline CDR1 and CDR2: SGHDT and YYEEEE. CDR3: CASSSTTGRIQETQYF. The CDR3 coding sequence is TGTGCCAGCAGCTCGACGACAGGGCGAATCCAAGAGACCCAGTACTTC.

This clonotype has more than one count but fewer than ten. This chain links TRBV27 with TRBJ2-4; possibly TRBD1 or TRBD2 for D (5 bases each). CDR1 and CDR2 (germline): MNHEY, SMNVEV (reference sequence). This CDR3 region has 13 residues. Trimming stripped 10 bases from V and 0 bases from J, with 10 bases between. CDR3 DNA: TGTGCCACGGGGACCGTAGCCAAAAACATTCAGTACTTC. Translating gives CATGTVAKNIQYF.

This clonotype came up a few times. V is TRBV5-1 and J is TRBJ2-1; D may be TRBD2 (5 bases). With the DNA end fitting TRBJ2-7 better, the J assignment may be wrong. This CDR3 is 16 amino acids long. Germline assignment: CDR1 SGHRS and CDR2 YFSETQ. CDR3 protein: CASSLPLTGSYNEQYF. The CDR3 DNA reads TGCGCCAGCAGCTTGCCTCTAACGGGGTCCTACAATGAGCAGTACTTC.

This clonotype has a handful of counts. The gene calls are TRBV28 and TRBJ1-1, with a tentative D call TRBD1 (6 bases). Germline assignment: CDR1 MDHEN and CDR2 SYDVKM. Trimming shortened V by 5 bases and J by 1 base, and 14 bases separated the two germline ends. The CDR3 contains 15 residues. CDR3 sequence (DNA): TGTGCCAGCAGTCAACACTCGACAGGGAACACTGAAGCTTTCTTT. Translated: CASSQHSTGNTEAFF.

The V and J genes are TRBV12-3 or TRBV12-4 and TRBJ1-1; TRBD1 might be the D (6 bases). The CDR3 consists of 15 residues. Trimming removed 1 base from V and 5 bases from J, with 14 bases in between. CDR3 sequence: CASSLGEGGETEAFF. CDR3 in DNA: TGTGCCAGCAGTTTAGGCGAAGGGGGTGAGACTGAAGCTTTCTTT.

Many counts were recorded for this clonotype. The rearrangement uses TRBV6-4 and TRBJ2-1; TRBD2 is a possible D gene (6 bases). The CDR3 is 15 amino acids. V was shortened by 2 bases and J by 8 bases, with 16 bases between the two germline ends. The germline CDR1 and CDR2 sequences are MRHNA and SNTAGT. CDR3 region: CASSDSVTRIDEQFF. In nucleotides, the CDR3 is TGTGCCAGCAGTGACAGCGTGACTAGAATCGATGAGCAGTTCTTC.

The chain combines TRBV28 with TRBJ2-2; D is perhaps TRBD2 (6 bases). V was pared by 6 bases and J by 5 bases, with 16 bases between. This CDR3 spans 15 amino acids. Germline V CDR1 and CDR2: MDHEN, SYDVKM. Written as DNA, the CDR3 is TGTGCCAGCAGCAAAGGGAGGTCAATTACCGGGGAGCTGTTTTTT. This codes for CASSKGRSITGELFF.

V gene TRBV20-1 combines with J gene TRBJ1-4, with TRBD1 identical over 7 bases. CDR3 length equals 14 residues. Germline V lookup: CDR1 DFQATT, CDR2 SNEGSKA (reference sequence). CDR3 nucleotide sequence: TGCAATGCCAGAGTACCCTGGGACAGCGAAAAACTGTTTTTT. This codes for CNARVPWDSEKLFF.

In this sample, this clonotype turned up many times. The chain uses TRBV20-1 and TRBJ2-3; a weak D match, TRBD2 (6 bases). V shed 3 bases and J shed 3 bases, with 13 bases lying between them. Looked up from germline, CDR1 is DFQATT and CDR2 is SNEGSKA (reference sequence). This CDR3 region has 14 residues. CDR3 nucleotides: TGCAGTGCTAGGCACGGGGGTTCGACAGATACGCAGTATTTT. It encodes CSARHGGSTDTQYF.

The chain couples TRBV28 to TRBJ1-5; 7 bases map to TRBD1. This CDR3 is 11 amino acids long. The junction had 7 bases not matched to a gene; V was cut back by 7 bases and J by 13 bases. The germline V gene encodes CDR1 MDHEN and CDR2 SYDVKM. The DNA of the CDR3 is TGTGCCAGCATCCAGGACAGGTATCAGCATTTT. Protein: CASIQDRYQHF.

A note on this clonotype: A much larger clone is a single base away; this may be a read error. This chain links TRBV4-2 with TRBJ2-1; D call uncertain. Germline V gives CDR1 LGHNA, CDR2 YNFKEQ. The CDR3 totals 14 residues. Here the CDR3 DNA reads TGTGCCAGCAGCCAAGACAGTACCTACTATGAGCAGTTCTTC. This translates into CASSQDSTYYEQFF.

In regard to this clonotype: A read error may be the cause here, since a much bigger clone is one base away. The chain is built from TRBV7-3 and TRBJ2-4; a weak D match, TRBD2 (5 bases). Per germline, CDR1 SGHTA and CDR2 FQGTGA. The CDR3 has 15 amino acids. CDR3 bases: TGTGCCTGCAGCTTAGGGAGTCTAGCCAAAAACATTCAGTACTTC. Protein sequence: CACSLGSLAKNIQYF. Filled out from reference TRBV7-3 and TRBJ2-4, the complete variable domain reads GAGVSQTPSNKVTEKGKYVELRCDPISGHTALYWYRQSLGQGPEFLIYFQGTGAADDSGLPNDRFFAVRPEGSVSTLKIQRTERGDSAVYLCACSLGSLAKNIQYFGAGTRLSVL.

A few counts support this clonotype. This may stem from a read error, because a much larger clone lies one nucleotide away. V usage is TRBV29-1 and J usage is TRBJ1-4, with D uncertain. Germline-derived CDR1 and CDR2 are SQVTM and ANQGSEA. The CDR3 is made up of 13 amino acids. The CDR3 sequence is CSVEGTETRKRFF. Written as DNA, the CDR3 is TGCAGCGTTGAAGGGACCGAAACGCGAAAACGGTTTTTT. The full variable domain, its missing parts supplied by reference TRBV29-1 and TRBJ1-4, is SAVISQKPSRDICQRGTSLTIQCQVDSQVTMMFWYRQQPGQSLTLIATANQGSEATYESGFVIDKFPISRPNLTFSTLTVSNMSPEDSSIYLCSVEGTETRKRFFGSGTQLSVL.

This clonotype was seen at least ten times. V and J are TRBV9 and TRBJ2-1, with 11 bases matching TRBD2. This CDR3 contains 17 residues. With V trimmed by 0 bases and J by 5 bases, 7 bases remained unmatched. The V gene's germline CDR1 is SGDLS and CDR2 YYNGEE. The CDR3 DNA sequence: TGTGCCAGCAGCGTAGGTAATAGCGGGGGGGCTAACAATGAGCAGTTCTTC. This encodes CASSVGNSGGANNEQFF. The full variable domain, in which reference TRBV9 and TRBJ2-1 provide the parts outside the CDR3, is DSGVTQTPKHLITATGQRVTLRCSPRSGDLSVYWYQQSLDQGLQFLIQYYNGEERAKGNILERFSAQQFPDLHSELNLSSLELGDSALYFCASSVGNSGGANNEQFFGPGTRLTVL.